These 2 T cell receptor beta chains were all obtained from the same sample, sequenced in a study of tumor-infiltrating lymphocytes in oesophageal squamous cell carcinoma. Using its own MiXCR run on the PCR reads, TCRdb lists one record per CDR3 protein. The sample shows 9,500 to 15,000 distinct CDR3 sequences, 50% to 60% of them seen only once. The sequenced sample consisted of esophageal tumor tissue. The receptors were sampled from a female donor with esophageal squamous cell carcinoma.

This chain joins TRBV28 and TRBJ2-6; 8 positions match TRBD1. This CDR3 is 15 amino acids long. The V and J ends lost 6 bases and 2 bases, in that order; junction bases with no gene match: 3. Germline V gene lookup returns CDR1 MDHEN and CDR2 SYDVKM. The CDR3 region has the DNA TGTGCCAGCAGCTCAGGGGGCGCTGGGGCCAACGTCCTGACTTTC. Translating gives CASSSGGAGANVLTF. The complete variable domain, with remaining parts taken from reference TRBV28 and TRBJ2-6, reads DVKVTQSSRYLVKRTGEKVFLECVQDMDHENMFWYRQDPGLGLRLIYFSYDVKMKEKGDIPEGYSVSREKKERFSLILESASTNQTSMYLCASSSGGAGANVLTFGAGSRLTVL.

The V gene is TRBV11-2, the J gene TRBJ2-1; TRBD1 might be the D (5 bases). This CDR3 has 15 amino acids. The germline V and J ends were trimmed by 1 base and 5 bases, with 12 bases remaining between them. Germline V gene lookup returns CDR1 SGHAT and CDR2 FQNNGV. CDR3 DNA sequence: TGTGCCAGCAGCTTAGGGGCCAACAGGAACAATGAGCAGTTCTTC. This encodes CASSLGANRNNEQFF.